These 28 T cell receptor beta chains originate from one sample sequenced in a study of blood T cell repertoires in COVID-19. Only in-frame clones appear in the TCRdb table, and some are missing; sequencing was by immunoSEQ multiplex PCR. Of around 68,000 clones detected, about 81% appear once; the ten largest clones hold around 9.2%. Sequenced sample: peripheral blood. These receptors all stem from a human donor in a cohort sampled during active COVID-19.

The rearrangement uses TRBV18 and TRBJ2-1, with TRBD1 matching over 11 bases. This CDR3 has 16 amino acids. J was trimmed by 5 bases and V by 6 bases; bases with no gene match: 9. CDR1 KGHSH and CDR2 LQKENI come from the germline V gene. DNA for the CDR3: TGTGCCAGCTCTCTGGACAGGGGGCGCGGGGACAATGAGCAGTTCTTC. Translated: CASSLDRGRGDNEQFF. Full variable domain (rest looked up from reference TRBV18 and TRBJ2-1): NAGVMQNPRHLVRRRGQEARLRCSPMKGHSHVYWYRQLPEEGLKFMVYLQKENIIDESGMPKERFSAEFPKEGPSILRIQQVVRGDSAAYFCASSLDRGRGDNEQFFGPGTRLTVL.

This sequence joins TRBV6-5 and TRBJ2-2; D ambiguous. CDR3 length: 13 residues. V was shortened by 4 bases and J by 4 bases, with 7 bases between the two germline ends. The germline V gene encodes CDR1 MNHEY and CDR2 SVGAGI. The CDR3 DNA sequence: TGTGCCAGCAGTTTACTACGCACCGGGGAGCTGTTTTTT. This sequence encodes CASSLLRTGELFF.

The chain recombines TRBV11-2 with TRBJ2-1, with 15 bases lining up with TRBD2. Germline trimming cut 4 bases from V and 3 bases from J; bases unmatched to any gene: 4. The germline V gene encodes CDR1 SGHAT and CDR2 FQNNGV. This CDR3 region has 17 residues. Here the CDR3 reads CASSSGTSGRSYNEQFF. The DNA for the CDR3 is TGTGCCAGCAGCTCCGGGACTAGCGGGAGGAGCTACAATGAGCAGTTCTTC.

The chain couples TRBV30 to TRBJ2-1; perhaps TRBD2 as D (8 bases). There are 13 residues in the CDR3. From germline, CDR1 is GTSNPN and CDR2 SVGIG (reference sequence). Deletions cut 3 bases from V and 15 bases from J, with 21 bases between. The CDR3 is CAWRTQGSGGMFF. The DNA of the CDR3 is TGTGCCTGGAGAACACAGGGGTCGGGGGGGATGTTCTTC.

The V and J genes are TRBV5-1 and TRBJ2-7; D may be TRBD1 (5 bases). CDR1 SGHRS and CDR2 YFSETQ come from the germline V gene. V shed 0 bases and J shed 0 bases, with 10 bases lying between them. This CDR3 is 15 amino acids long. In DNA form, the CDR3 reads TGCGCCAGCAGCTTGGCAGTGGACAACTCCTACGAGCAGTACTTC. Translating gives CASSLAVDNSYEQYF.

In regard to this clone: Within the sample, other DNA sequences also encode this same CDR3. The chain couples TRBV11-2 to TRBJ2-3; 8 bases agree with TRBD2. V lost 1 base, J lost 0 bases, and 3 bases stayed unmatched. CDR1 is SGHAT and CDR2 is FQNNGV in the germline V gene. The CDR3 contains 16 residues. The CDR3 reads CASSLVGGGSTDTQYF. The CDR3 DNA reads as TGTGCCAGCAGCTTAGTGGGCGGGGGGAGCACAGATACGCAGTATTTT.

The CDR3 region has the DNA TGTGCCAGCAGCGGTTTTCGTGAGGATACGCAGTATTTT. It specifies CASSGFREDTQYF. The chain recombines TRBV7-3 with TRBJ2-3; D not resolved. V lost 5 bases and J 6 bases, leaving 12 bases between the germline ends. This CDR3 contains 13 residues. CDR1 and CDR2 (germline): SGHTA, FQGTGA.

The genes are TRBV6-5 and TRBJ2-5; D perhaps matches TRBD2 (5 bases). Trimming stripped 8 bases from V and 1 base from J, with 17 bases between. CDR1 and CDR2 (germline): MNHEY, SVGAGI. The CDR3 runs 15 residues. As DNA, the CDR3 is TGTGCCAGCTGCGGTTTCGGGGAAATCCAAGAGACCCAGTACTTC. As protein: CASCGFGEIQETQYF.

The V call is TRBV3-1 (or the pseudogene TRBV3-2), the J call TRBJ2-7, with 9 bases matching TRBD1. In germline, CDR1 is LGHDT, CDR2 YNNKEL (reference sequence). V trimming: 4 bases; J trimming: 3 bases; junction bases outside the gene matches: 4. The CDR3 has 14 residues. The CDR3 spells CASSPDRGDYEQYF. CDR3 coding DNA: TGTGCCAGCAGCCCCGACAGGGGGGACTACGAGCAGTACTTC.

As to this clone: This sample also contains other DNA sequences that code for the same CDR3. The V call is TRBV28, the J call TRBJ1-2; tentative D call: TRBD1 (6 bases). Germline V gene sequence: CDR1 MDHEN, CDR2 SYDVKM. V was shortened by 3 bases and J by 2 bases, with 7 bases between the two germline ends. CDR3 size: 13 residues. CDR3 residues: CASSFGQNYGYTF. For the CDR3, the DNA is TGTGCCAGCAGTTTTGGACAGAACTATGGCTACACCTTC.

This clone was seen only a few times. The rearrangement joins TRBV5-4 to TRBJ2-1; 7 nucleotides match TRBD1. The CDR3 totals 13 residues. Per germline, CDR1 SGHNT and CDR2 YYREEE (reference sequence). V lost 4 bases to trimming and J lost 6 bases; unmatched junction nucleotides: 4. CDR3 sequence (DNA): TGTGCCAGCAGCGCTTCAGGGGGCAATGAGCAGTTCTTC. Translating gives CASSASGGNEQFF.

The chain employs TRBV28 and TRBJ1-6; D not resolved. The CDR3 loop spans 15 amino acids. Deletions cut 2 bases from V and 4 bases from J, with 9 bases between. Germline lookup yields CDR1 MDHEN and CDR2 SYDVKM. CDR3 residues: CASSLLNSYNSPLHF. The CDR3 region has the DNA TGTGCCAGCAGTTTACTGAACAGTTATAATTCACCCCTCCACTTT. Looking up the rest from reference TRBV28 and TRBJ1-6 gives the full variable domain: DVKVTQSSRYLVKRTGEKVFLECVQDMDHENMFWYRQDPGLGLRLIYFSYDVKMKEKGDIPEGYSVSREKKERFSLILESASTNQTSMYLCASSLLNSYNSPLHFGNGTRLTVT.

The CDR3 DNA reads TGTGCCAGCAGTTTAGACAGGAGGCAGACCCAGTACTTC. Its translation is CASSLDRRQTQYF. The rearrangement links TRBV28 to TRBJ2-5; D is possibly TRBD1 (6 bases). V shed 2 bases and J shed 6 bases, with 10 bases lying between them. The CDR3 is 13 residues long. Germline V gives CDR1 MDHEN, CDR2 SYDVKM.

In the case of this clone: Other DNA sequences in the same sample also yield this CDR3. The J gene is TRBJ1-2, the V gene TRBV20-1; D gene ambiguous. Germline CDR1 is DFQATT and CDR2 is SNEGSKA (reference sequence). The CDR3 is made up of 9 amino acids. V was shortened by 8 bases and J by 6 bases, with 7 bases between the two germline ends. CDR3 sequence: CSSGDGYTF. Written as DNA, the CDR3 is TGCAGTTCCGGGGATGGCTACACCTTC.

Written as DNA, the CDR3 is TGTGCCAGCAGCCAAGGTTGGCCTAGCAGGACCTACGAGCAGTACTTC. It codes for CASSQGWPSRTYEQYF. The V gene is TRBV3-1 (or the pseudogene TRBV3-2), the J gene TRBJ2-7; D may be TRBD2 (5 bases). Deletions cut 1 base from V and 2 bases from J, with 15 bases between. The CDR3 runs 16 residues. Germline CDR1 is LGHDT and CDR2 is YNNKEL (reference sequence).

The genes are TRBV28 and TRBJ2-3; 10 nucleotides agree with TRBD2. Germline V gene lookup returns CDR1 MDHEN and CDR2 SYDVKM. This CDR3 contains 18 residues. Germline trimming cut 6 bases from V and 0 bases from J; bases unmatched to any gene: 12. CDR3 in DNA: TGTGCCAGCAGGTCACCGGGGAGCGGGAGGGCGAGCACAGATACGCAGTATTTT. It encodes CASRSPGSGRASTDTQYF.

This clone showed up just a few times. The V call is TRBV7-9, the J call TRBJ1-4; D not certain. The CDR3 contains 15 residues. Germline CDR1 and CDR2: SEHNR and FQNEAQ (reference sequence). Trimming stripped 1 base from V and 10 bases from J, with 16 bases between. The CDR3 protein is CASSLGGTLGGKLFF. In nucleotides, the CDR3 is TGTGCCAGCAGCTTAGGCGGCACCTTGGGAGGAAAACTGTTTTTT.

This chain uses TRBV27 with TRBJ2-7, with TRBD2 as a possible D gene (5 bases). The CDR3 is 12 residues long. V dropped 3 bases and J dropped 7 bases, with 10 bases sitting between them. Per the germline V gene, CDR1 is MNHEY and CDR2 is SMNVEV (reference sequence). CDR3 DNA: TGTGCCAGCAGTTTCCCAGGCGGGGAGCAGTACTTC. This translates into CASSFPGGEQYF.

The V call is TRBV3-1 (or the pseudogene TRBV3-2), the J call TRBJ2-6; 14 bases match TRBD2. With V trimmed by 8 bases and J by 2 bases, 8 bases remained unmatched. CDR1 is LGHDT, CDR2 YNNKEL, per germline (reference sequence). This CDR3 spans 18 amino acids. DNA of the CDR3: TGTGCCAGCGCCGGGGTGGGACTAGCGGGAGCTGGGGCCAACGTCCTGACTTTC. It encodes CASAGVGLAGAGANVLTF.

The CDR3 coding sequence is TGTGCCAGCAGCCCCATTAGCACAGATACGCAGTATTTT. It encodes CASSPISTDTQYF. This rearrangement joins TRBV7-2 to TRBJ2-3; no definite D call. CDR3 length: 13 residues. Trimming took 5 bases from V and 0 from J, leaving 6 bases between them. Per germline, CDR1 SGHTA and CDR2 FQGNSA.

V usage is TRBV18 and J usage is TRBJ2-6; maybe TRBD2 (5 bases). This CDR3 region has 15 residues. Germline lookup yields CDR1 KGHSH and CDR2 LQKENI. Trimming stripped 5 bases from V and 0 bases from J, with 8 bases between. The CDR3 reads CASSSGVSGANVLTF. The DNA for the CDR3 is TGTGCCAGCTCATCCGGGGTCTCTGGGGCCAACGTCCTGACTTTC.

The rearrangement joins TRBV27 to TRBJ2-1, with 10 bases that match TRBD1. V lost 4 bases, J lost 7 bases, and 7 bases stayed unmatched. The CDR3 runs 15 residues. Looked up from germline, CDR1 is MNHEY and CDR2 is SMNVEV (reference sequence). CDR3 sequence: CASSSTGGGSNEQFF. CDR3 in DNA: TGTGCCAGCAGTTCGACAGGGGGCGGGAGTAATGAGCAGTTCTTC.

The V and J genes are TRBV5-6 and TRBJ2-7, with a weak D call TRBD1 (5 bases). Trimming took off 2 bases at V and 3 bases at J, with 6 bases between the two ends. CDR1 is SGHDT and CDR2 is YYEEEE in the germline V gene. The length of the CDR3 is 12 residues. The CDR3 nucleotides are TGTGCCAGCAGCTTAACAGGCTACGAGCAGTACTTC. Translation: CASSLTGYEQYF.

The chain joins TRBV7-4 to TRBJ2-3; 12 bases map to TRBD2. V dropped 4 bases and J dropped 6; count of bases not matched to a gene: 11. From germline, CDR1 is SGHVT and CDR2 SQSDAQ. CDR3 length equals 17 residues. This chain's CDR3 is CASSSSTSGSGVDTQYF. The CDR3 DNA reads TGTGCCAGCAGCTCTTCGACTAGCGGGAGTGGGGTGGATACGCAGTATTTT.

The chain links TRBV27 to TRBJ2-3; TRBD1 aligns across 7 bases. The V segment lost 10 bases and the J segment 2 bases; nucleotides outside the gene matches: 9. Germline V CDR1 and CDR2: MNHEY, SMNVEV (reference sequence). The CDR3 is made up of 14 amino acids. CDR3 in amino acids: CATQDRAYTDTQYF. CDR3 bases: TGTGCCACACAAGACAGGGCCTACACAGATACGCAGTATTTT.

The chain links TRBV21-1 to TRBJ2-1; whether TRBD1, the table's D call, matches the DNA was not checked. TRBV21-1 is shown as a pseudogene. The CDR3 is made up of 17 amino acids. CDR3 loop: CASSTYPSRTGGGEQFF. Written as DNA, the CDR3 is TGTGCCAGCAGTACCTACCCCTCAAGAACAGGGGGAGGTGAGCAGTTCTTC.

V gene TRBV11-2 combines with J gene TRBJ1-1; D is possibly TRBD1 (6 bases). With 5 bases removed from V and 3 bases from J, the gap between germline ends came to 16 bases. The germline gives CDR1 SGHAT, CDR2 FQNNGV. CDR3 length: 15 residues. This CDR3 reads CASSPGTLADTEAFF. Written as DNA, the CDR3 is TGTGCCAGCAGCCCTGGGACATTGGCAGACACTGAAGCTTTCTTT.

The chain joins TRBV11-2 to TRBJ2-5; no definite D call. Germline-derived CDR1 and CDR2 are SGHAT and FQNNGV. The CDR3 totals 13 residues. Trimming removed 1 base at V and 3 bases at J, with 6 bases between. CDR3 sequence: CASSLAVKETQYF. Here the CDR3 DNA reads TGTGCCAGCAGCTTAGCGGTTAAAGAGACCCAGTACTTC.